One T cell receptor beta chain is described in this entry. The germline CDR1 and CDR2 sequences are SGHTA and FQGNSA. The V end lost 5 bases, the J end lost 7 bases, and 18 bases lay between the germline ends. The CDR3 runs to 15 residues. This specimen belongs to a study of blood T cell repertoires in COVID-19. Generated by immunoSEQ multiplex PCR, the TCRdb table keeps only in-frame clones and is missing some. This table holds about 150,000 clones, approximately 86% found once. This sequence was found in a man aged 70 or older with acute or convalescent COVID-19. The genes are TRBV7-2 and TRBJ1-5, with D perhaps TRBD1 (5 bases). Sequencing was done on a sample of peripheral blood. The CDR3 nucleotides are TGTGCCAGCAGCATTACTTCAGGGTCAGGGCAGCCCCAGCATTTT. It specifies CASSITSGSGQPQHF.